These 2 T cell receptor beta chains came from one sample sequenced in a study of shared clonotypes between healthy human individuals. Profiled with immunoSEQ multiplex PCR; TCRdb holds only in-frame clones, not every one. The sample gives about 110,000 clones, 55% to 70% of which show up once; more than 20% is in the top ten. The sequencing input was memory CD8+ T cells sorted from blood. Subset noted: CD45RO+ cells pooled with CCR7-negative TemRA cells. The receptors come from a woman in her 30s in good health.

To note about this clone: At the DNA level, this CDR3 is encoded by other sequences in the same sample as well. The CDR3 loop reads CASSLASGAYNEQFF. Here the CDR3 DNA reads TGCGCCAGCAGCCTGGCTAGCGGGGCTTACAATGAGCAGTTCTTC. The chain links TRBV5-1 to TRBJ2-1; 9 bases fit TRBD2. The CDR3 loop spans 15 amino acids. Germline CDR1 is SGHRS and CDR2 is YFSETQ. V trimming: 4 bases; J trimming: 4 bases; junction bases outside the gene matches: 6.

This chain links TRBV19 with TRBJ1-2, with unresolved D. V was trimmed by 6 bases and J by 3 bases, leaving 2 bases between them. Per the germline V gene, CDR1 is LNHDA and CDR2 is SQIVND (reference sequence). The CDR3 contains 10 residues. CDR3 bases: TGTGCCAGTAGCGACTATGGCTACACCTTC. The encoded protein is CASSDYGYTF.